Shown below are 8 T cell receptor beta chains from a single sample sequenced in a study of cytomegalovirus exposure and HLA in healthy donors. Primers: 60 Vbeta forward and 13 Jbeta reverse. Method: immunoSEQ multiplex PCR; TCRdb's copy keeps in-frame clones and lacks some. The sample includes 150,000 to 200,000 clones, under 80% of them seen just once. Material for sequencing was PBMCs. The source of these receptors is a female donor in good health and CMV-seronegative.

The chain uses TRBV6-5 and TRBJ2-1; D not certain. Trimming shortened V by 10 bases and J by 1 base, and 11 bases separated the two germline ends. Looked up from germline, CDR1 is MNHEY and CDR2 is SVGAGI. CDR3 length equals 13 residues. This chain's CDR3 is CATALTSYNEQFF. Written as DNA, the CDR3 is TGTGCCACCGCCCTAACGTCCTACAATGAGCAGTTCTTC.

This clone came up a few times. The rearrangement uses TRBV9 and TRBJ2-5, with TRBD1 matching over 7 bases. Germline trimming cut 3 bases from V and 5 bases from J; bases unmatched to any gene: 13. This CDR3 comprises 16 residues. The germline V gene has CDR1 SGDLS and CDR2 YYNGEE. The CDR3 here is CASSGGRGPRGETQYF. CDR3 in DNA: TGTGCCAGCAGCGGAGGCCGGGGACCCAGGGGGGAGACCCAGTACTTC.

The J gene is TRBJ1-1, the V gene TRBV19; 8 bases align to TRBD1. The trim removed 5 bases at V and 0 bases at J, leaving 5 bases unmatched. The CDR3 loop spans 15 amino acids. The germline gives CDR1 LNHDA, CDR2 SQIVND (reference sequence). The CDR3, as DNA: TGTGCCAGTAGTGCAGGGGGCGGAGTGAACACTGAAGCTTTCTTT. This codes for CASSAGGGVNTEAFF.

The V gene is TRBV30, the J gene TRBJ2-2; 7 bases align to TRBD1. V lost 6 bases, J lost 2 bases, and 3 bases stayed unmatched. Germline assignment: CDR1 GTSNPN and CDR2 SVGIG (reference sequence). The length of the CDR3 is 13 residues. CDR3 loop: CACDRENTGELFF. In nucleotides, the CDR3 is TGTGCCTGTGACAGGGAAAACACCGGGGAGCTGTTTTTT.

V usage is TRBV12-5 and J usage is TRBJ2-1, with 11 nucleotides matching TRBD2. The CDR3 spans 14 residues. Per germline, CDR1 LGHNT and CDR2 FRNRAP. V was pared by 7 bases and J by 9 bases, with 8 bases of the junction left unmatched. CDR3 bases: TGTGCTAGTGCCTTACTAGCGGGGGTGGGTGAGCAGTTCTTC. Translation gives CASALLAGVGEQFF.

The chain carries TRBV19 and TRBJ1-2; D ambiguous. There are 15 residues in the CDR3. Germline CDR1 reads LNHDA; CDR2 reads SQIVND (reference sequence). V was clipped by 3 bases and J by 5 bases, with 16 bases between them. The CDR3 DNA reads TGTGCCAGTAGTATCCTCCCGGAGTACCGATATGGCTACACCTTC. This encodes CASSILPEYRYGYTF.

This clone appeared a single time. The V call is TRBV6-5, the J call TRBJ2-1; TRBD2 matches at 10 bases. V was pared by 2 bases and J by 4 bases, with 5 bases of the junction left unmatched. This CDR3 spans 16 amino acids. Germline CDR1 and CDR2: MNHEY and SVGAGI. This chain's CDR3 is CASSYRRTSGYNEQFF. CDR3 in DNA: TGTGCCAGCAGTTACCGCCGGACTAGCGGTTACAATGAGCAGTTCTTC.

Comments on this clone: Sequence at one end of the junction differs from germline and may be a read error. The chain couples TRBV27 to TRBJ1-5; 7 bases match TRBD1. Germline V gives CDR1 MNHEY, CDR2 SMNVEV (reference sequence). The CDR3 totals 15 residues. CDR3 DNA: TGTGCCAGCAGTATATCACAGGGGAGCAATCAGCCCCAGCATTTT. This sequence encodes CASSISQGSNQPQHF.